Ten or more counts support the clone carrying this TCR beta chain. The antigen remains unidentified. Among the patients, none had received any treatment before thyroid surgery. This sample was taken from a study of metastatic and nonmetastatic thyroid tumors. The overall study: For malignant and benign thyroid patients, tumor or nodule tissue and blood were the sources whose repertoires were compared.

In the original analysis: Across clinicopathological groups, CDR3 differences served as the basis for building a distant-metastasis classifier for papillary thyroid cancer. TCRdb re-clonotyped the PCR reads through MiXCR. The V and J calls reflect TCRdb's pipeline rather than the authors' work. The repertoire holds more than 40,000 clones, approximately 28% seen once, with 9.9% in the top ten. Germline CDR1 MDHEN, CDR2 SYDVKM. This CDR3 comprises 15 residues. The germline V and J ends were trimmed by 8 bases and 1 base, with 17 bases remaining between them. Study observations and caveats: Significantly higher TCR beta diversity was reportedly seen in malignant thyroid tumors than benign nodules, in blood and tumor.

The sample comprised blood. J is TRBJ1-1 and V is TRBV28; no reliable D call. The TCR was taken from a male donor with papillary thyroid cancer or a benign thyroid nodule (not recorded which). Some clones in this sample may be carry-over from other donors' samples. CDR3 amino acids: CASPSLQGPNTEAFF. The CDR3 coding sequence is TGTGCCAGCCCCTCGCTCCAAGGGCCGAACACTGAAGCTTTCTTT.